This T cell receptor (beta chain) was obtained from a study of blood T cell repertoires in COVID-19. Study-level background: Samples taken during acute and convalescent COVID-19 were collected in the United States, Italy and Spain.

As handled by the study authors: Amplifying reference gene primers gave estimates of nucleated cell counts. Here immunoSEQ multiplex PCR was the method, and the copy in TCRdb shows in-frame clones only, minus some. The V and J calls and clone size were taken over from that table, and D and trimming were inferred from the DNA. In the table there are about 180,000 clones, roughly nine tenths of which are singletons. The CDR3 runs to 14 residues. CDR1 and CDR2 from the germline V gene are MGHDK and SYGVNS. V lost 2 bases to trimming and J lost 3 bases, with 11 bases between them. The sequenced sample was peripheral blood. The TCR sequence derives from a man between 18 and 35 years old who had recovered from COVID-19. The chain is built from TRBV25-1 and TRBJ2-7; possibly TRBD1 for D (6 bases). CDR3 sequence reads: CASSERGRSYEQYF. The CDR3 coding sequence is TGTGCCAGCAGTGAAAGGGGGAGAAGCTACGAGCAGTACTTC.